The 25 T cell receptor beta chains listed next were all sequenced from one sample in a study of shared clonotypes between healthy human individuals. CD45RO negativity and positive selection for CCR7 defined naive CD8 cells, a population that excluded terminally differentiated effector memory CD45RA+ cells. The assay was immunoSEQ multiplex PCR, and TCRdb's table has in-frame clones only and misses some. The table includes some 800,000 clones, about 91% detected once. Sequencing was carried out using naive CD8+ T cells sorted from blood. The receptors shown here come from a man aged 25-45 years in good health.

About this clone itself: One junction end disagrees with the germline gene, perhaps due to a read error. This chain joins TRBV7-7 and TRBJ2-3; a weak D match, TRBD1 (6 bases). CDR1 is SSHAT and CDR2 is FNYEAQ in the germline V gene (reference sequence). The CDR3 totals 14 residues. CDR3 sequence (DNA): TGTGCTAGCAGCCCTTTTGACAGGACAGATACGCAGTATTTT. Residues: CASSPFDRTDTQYF.

In nucleotides, the CDR3 is TGTGCCTGGAGTGTGGGCGACTCTGGAAACACCATATATTTT. Translating gives CAWSVGDSGNTIYF. The chain is built from TRBV30 and TRBJ1-3; D not resolved. CDR3 length: 14 residues. The germline CDR1 and CDR2 sequences are GTSNPN and SVGIG (reference sequence). Trimming took 0 bases from V and 0 from J, leaving 6 bases between them.

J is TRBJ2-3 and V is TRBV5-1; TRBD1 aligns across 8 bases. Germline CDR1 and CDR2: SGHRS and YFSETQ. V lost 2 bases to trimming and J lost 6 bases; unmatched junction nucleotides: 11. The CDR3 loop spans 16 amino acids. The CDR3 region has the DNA TGCGCCAGCAGCTTATGGGACAGGAGCTTAGCCGATACGCAGTATTTT. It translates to CASSLWDRSLADTQYF.

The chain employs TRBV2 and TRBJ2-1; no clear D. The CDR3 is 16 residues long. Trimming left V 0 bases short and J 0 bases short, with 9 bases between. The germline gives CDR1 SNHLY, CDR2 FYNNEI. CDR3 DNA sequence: TGTGCCAGCAGTGAAGCGGTGTCGAGCTCCTACAATGAGCAGTTCTTC. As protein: CASSEAVSSSYNEQFF.

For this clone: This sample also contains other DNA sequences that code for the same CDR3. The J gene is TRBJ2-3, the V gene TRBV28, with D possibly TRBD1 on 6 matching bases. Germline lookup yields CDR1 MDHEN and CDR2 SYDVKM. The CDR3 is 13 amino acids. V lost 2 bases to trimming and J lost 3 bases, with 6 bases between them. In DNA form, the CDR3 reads TGTGCCAGCAGTTTACAGGGGACAGATACGCAGTATTTT. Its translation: CASSLQGTDTQYF.

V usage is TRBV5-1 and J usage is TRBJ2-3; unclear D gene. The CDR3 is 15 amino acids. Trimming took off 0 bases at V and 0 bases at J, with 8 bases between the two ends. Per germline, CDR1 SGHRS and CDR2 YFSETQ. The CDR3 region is CASSLAVTSTDTQYF. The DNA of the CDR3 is TGCGCCAGCAGCTTGGCGGTAACTAGCACAGATACGCAGTATTTT.

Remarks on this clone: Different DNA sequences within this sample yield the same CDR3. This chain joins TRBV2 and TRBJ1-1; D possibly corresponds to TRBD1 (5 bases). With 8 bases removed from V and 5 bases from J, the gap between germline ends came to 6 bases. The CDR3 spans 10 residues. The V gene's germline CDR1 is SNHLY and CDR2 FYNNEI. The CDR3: CASRGTEAFF. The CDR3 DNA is TGTGCCAGCCGGGGGACTGAAGCTTTCTTT.

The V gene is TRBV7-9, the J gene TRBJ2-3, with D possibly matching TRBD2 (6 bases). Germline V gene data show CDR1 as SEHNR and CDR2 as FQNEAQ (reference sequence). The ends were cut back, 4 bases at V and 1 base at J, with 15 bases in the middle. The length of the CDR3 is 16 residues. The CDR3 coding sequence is TGTGCCAGCAGCTCCCACAGACTAGAGGGCACAGATACGCAGTATTTT. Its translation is CASSSHRLEGTDTQYF.

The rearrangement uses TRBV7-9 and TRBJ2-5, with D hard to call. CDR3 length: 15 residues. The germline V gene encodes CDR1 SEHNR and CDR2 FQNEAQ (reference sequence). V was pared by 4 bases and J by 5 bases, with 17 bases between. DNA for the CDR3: TGTGCCAGCAGCTCACCGACTGCGACGTTGGAGACCCAGTACTTC. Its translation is CASSSPTATLETQYF.

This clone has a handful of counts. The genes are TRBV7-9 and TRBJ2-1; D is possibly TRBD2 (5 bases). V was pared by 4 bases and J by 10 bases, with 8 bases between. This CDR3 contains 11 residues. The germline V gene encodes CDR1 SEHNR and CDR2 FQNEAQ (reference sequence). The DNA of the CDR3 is TGTGCCAGCAGCTATGGAGGCGAGCAGTTCTTC. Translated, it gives CASSYGGEQFF.

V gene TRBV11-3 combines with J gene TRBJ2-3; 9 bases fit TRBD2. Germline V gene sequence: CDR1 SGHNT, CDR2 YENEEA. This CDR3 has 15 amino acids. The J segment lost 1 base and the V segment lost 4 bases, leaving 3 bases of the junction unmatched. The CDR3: CASSSLAGGTDTQYF. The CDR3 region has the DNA TGTGCCAGCAGCTCTTTAGCGGGAGGCACAGATACGCAGTATTTT.

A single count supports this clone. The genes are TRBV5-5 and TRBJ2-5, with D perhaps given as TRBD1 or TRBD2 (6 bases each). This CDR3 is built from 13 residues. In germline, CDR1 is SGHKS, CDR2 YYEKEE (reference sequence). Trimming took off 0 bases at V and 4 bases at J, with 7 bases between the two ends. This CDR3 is CASSLGGAETQYF. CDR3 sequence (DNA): TGTGCCAGCAGCTTGGGGGGGGCAGAGACCCAGTACTTC. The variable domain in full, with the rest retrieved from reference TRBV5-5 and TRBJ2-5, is DAGVTQSPTHLIKTRGQQVTLRCSPISGHKSVSWYQQVLGQGPQFIFQYYEKEERGRGNFPDRFSARQFPNYSSELNVNALLLGDSALYLCASSLGGAETQYFGPGTRLLVL.

This CDR3 reads CASRPAGGWNQPQHF. The CDR3 DNA reads as TGTGCCAGCAGACCGGCAGGGGGGTGGAATCAGCCCCAGCATTTT. The chain carries TRBV27 and TRBJ1-5; 7 bases line up with TRBD1. CDR3 length equals 15 residues. V trimming: 6 bases; J trimming: 4 bases; junction bases outside the gene matches: 9. CDR1 and CDR2 (germline): MNHEY, SMNVEV (reference sequence).

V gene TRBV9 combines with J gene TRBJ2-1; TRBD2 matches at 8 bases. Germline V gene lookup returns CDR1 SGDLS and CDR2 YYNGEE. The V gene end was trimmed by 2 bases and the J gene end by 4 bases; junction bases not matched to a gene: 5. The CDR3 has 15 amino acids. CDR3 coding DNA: TGTGCCAGCAGCGTCACACCGGGGGGGTACAATGAGCAGTTCTTC. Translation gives CASSVTPGGYNEQFF.

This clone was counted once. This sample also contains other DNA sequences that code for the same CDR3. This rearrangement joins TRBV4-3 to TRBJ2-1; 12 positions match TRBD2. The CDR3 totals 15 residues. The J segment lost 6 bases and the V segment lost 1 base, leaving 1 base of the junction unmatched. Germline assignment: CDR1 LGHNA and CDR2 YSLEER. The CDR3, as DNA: TGCGCCAGCAGCCAAGGACTAGCGGGAGTCAATGAGCAGTTCTTC. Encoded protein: CASSQGLAGVNEQFF.

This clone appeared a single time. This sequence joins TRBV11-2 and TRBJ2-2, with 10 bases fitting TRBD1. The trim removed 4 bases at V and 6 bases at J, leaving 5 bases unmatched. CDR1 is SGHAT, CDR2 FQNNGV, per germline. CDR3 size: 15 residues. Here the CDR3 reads CASSSGTGVPGELFF. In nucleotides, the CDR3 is TGTGCCAGCAGCTCCGGGACAGGGGTCCCCGGGGAGCTGTTTTTT.

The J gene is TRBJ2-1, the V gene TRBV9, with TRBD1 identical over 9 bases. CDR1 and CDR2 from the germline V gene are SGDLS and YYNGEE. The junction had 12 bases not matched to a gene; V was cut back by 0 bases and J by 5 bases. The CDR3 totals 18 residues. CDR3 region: CASSVGGTGWFGNNEQFF. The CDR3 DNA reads TGTGCCAGCAGCGTAGGAGGGACAGGGTGGTTCGGTAACAATGAGCAGTTCTTC.

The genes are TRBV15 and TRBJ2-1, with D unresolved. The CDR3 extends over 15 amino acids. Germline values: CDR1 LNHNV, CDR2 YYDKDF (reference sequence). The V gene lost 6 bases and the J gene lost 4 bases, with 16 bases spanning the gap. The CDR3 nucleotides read TGTGCCACCAGTGAAGACGGCCTGGGGTACAATGAGCAGTTCTTC. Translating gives CATSEDGLGYNEQFF.

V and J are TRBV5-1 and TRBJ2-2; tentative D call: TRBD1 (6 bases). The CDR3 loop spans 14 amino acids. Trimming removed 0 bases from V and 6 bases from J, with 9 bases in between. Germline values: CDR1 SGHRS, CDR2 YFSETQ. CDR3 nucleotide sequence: TGCGCCAGCAGCTTGGAACAGGGCGCCGGGGAGCTGTTTTTT. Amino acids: CASSLEQGAGELFF.

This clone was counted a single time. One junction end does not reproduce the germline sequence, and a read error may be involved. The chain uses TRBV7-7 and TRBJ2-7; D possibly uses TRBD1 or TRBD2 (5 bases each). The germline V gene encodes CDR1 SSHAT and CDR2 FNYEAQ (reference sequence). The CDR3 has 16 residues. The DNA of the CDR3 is TGTGCTAGCAGCCCCGGGACGGCATTTGACTCCTACGAGCAGTACTTC. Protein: CASSPGTAFDSYEQYF.

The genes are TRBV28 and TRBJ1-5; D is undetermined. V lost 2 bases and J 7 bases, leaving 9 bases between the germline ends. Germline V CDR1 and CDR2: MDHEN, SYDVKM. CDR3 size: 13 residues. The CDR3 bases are TGTGCCAGCAGTTTAGAGGGTATACAGCCCCAGCATTTT. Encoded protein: CASSLEGIQPQHF.

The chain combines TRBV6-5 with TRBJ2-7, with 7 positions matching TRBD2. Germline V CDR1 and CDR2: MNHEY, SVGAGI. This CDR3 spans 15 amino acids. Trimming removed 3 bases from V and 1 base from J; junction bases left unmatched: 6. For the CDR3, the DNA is TGTGCCAGCAGTTATGGGGGGGAGGCGTCCTACGAGCAGTACTTC. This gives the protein CASSYGGEASYEQYF.

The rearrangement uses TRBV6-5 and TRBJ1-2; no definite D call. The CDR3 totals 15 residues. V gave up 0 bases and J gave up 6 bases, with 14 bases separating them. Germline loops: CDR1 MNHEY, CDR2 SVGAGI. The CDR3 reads CASSYSSGSLDGYTF. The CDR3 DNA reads TGTGCCAGCAGTTACTCCTCGGGAAGCCTCGATGGCTACACCTTC.

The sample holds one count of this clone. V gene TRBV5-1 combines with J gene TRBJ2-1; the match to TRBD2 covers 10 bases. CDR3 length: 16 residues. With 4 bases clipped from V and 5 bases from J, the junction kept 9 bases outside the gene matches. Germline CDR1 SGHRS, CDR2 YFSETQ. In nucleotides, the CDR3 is TGCGCCAGCAGCCCATGGACTAGCGGCAGTAACAATGAGCAGTTCTTC. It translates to CASSPWTSGSNNEQFF.

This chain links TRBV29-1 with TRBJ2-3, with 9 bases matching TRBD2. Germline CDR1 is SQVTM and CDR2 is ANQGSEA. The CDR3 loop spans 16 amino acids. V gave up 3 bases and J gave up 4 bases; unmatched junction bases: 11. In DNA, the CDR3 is TGCAGCGTTGAGAAAGGGACTAGCAATGACGCAGATACGCAGTATTTT. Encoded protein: CSVEKGTSNDADTQYF.